Listed here is a single T cell receptor beta chain. This sample stems from a study of blood T cell repertoires in COVID-19. V lost 7 bases to trimming and J lost 4 bases, with 22 bases between them. The CDR3 is made up of 16 amino acids. Germline V gene data show CDR1 as SNHLY and CDR2 as FYNNEI. Measured with immunoSEQ multiplex PCR; TCRdb has only the in-frame clones, and not every one. The profile shows 130,000 to 150,000 clones, about 85% of them singletons. Seattle cases were enrolled at active infection and followed longitudinally. Sequencing was carried out using peripheral blood. This clonotype was sampled from a woman aged 70-85 years with COVID-19, enrolled during active disease. This sequence joins TRBV2 and TRBJ1-2, with D perhaps TRBD1 (5 bases). DNA of the CDR3: TGTGCCAGCACCACCCGGGGGGGTAAAATAGTCTATGGCTACACCTTC. Translation: CASTTRGGKIVYGYTF.